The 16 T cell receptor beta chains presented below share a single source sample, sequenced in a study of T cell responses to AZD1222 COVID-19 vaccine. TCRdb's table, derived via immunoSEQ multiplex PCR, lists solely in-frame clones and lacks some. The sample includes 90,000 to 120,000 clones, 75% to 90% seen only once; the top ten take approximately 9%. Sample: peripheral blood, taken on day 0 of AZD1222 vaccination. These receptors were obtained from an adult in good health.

For the CDR3, the DNA is TGTGCCATCAGTGAGTCACAGGGGGCGGAATCTGAAGCTTTCTTT. As protein: CAISESQGAESEAFF. The rearrangement joins TRBV10-3 to TRBJ1-1, with 9 bases that match TRBD1. The CDR3 totals 15 residues. J was trimmed by 6 bases and V by 0 bases; bases with no gene match: 5. Germline V gene lookup returns CDR1 ENHRY and CDR2 SYGVKD.

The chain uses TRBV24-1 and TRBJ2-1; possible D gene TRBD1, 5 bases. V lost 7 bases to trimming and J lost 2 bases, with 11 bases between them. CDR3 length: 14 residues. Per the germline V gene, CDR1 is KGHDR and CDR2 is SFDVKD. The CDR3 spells CATRDRGPYNEQFF. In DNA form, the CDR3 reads TGTGCCACCAGAGACAGAGGCCCCTACAATGAGCAGTTCTTC.

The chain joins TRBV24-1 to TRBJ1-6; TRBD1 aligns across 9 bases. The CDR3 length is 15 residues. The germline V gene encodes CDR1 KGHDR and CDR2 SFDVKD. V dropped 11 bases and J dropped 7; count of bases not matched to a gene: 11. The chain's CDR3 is CAMQRTGVGNSPLHF. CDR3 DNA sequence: TGTGCCATGCAGCGGACAGGGGTCGGGAATTCACCCCTCCACTTT.

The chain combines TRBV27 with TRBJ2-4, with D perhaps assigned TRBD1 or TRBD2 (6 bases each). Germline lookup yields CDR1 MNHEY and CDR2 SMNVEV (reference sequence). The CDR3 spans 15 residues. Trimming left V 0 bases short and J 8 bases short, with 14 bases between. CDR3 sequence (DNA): TGTGCCAGCAGTTTATCATGGGGGCCGGGGGACATTCAGTACTTC. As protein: CASSLSWGPGDIQYF.

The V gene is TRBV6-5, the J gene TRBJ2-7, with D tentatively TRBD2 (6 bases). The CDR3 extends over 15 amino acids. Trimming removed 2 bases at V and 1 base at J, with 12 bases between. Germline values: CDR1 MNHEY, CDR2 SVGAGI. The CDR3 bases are TGTGCCAGCAGTTACGGGCGGGGTTCATCCTACGAGCAGTACTTC. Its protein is CASSYGRGSSYEQYF.

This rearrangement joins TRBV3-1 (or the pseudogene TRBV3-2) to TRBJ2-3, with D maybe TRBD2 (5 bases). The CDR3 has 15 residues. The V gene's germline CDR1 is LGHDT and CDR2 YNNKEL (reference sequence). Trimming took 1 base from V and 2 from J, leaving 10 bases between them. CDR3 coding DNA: TGTGCCAGCAGCCAAGCGAGGGCAGACACAGATACGCAGTATTTT. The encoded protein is CASSQARADTDTQYF.

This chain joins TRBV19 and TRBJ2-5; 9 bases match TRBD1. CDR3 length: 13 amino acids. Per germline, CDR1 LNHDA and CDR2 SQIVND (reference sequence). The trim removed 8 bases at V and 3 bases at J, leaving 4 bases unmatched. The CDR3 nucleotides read TGTGCCAGTGGGGACAGGGAAAAAGAGACCCAGTACTTC. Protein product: CASGDREKETQYF.

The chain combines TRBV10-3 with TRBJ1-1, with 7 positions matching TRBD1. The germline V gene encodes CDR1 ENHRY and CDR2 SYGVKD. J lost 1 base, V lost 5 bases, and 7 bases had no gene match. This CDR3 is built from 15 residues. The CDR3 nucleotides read TGTGCCATCAGTACCAGACAGGGAGGGAACACTGAAGCTTTCTTT. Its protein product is CAISTRQGGNTEAFF.

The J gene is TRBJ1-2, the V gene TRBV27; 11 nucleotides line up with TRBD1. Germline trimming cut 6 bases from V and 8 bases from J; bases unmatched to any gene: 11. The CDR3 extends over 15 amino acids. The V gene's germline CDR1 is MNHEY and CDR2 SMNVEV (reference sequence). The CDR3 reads CASSLRTGGMRGYTF. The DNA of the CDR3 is TGTGCCAGCAGCCTAAGGACAGGGGGCATGCGAGGCTACACCTTC.

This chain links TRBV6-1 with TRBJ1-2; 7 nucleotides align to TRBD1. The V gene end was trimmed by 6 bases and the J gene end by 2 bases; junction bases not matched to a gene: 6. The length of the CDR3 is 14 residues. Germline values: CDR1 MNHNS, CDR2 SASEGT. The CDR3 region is CASSQQGRNYGYTF. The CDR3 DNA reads TGTGCCAGCAGCCAACAGGGGCGGAACTATGGCTACACCTTC.

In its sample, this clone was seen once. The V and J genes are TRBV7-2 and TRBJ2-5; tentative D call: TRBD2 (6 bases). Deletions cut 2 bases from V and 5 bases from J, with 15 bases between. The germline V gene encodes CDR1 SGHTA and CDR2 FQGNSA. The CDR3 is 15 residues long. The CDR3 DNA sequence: TGTGCCAGCAGCTTACTCGGGGGAGGATGGGAGACCCAGTACTTC. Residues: CASSLLGGGWETQYF. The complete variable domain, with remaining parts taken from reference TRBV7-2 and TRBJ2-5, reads GAGVSQSPSNKVTEKGKDVELRCDPISGHTALYWYRQSLGQGLEFLIYFQGNSAPDKSGLPSDRFSAERTGGSVSTLTIQRTQQEDSAVYLCASSLLGGGWETQYFGPGTRLLVL.

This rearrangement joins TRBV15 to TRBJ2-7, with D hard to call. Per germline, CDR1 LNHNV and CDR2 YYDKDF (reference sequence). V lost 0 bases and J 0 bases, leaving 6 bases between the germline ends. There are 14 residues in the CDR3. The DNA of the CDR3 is TGTGCCACCAGCAGAGACAGGAGCTCCTACGAGCAGTACTTC. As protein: CATSRDRSSYEQYF. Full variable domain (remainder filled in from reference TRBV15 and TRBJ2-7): DAMVIQNPRYQVTQFGKPVTLSCSQTLNHNVMYWYQQKSSQAPKLLFHYYDKDFNNEADTPDNFQSRRPNTSFCFLDIRSPGLGDTAMYLCATSRDRSSYEQYFGPGTRLTVT.

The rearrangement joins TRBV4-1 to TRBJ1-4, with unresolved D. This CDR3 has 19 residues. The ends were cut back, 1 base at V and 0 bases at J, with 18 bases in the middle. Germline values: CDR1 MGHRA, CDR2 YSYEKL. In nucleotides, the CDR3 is TGCGCCAGCAGCCAAGTTTTGACGGGAGGCCTTGCAACTAATGAAAAACTGTTTTTT. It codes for CASSQVLTGGLATNEKLFF.

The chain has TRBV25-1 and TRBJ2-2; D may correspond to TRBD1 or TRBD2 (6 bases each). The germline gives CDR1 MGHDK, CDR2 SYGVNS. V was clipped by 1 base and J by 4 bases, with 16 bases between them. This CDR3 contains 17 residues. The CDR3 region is CASSELLGGGTTGELFF. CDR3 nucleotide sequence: TGTGCCAGCAGTGAATTATTGGGGGGCGGGACCACCGGGGAGCTGTTTTTT.

Here the CDR3 reads CSVVPGYGYTF. CDR3 nucleotide sequence: TGCAGCGTCGTACCAGGGTATGGCTACACCTTC. The rearrangement links TRBV29-1 to TRBJ1-2; possibly TRBD1 for D (5 bases). V shed 6 bases and J shed 5 bases, with 10 bases lying between them. This CDR3 region has 11 residues. Germline CDR1 SQVTM, CDR2 ANQGSEA.

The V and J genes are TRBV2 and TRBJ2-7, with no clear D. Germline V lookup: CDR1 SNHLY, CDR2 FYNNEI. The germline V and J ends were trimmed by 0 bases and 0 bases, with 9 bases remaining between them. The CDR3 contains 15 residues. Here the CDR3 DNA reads TGTGCCAGCAGTGAAGCAGAGGCTTACTCCTACGAGCAGTACTTC. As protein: CASSEAEAYSYEQYF.